Each of the 16 T cell receptor beta chains below was sequenced from the same sample in a study of beta chain features in type 1 diabetes. Study-wide results and limits: Shorter TCRB CDR3s, moderately but significantly so, marked every one of the four CD4+ subsets in Type 1 diabetes patients.

These TCRs are of unknown antigen specificity. As every portion of the isolated RNA was reverse transcribed, the sequencing read expressed TCRB transcripts. TCRdb's copy holds only in-frame clones and misses some; the assay was immunoSEQ multiplex PCR. This repertoire shows some 110,000 clones, about a sixth found once; its top ten account for 2% to 2.5%. Input material: central memory CD4+ T cells from blood. The receptors were gathered from a man aged 30 to 39 with type 1 diabetes.

This clone turned up a few times. CDR3 sequence reads: CASTRDGGLEQYF. CDR3 DNA sequence: TGTGCCAGCACCCGAGACGGGGGACTCGAGCAGTACTTC. The chain couples TRBV7-9 to TRBJ2-7; D is perhaps TRBD2 (6 bases). Trimming stripped 7 bases from V and 6 bases from J, with 16 bases between. The CDR3 is 13 residues long. CDR1 and CDR2 (germline): SEHNR, FQNEAQ (reference sequence).

The chain employs TRBV6-5 and TRBJ2-1; TRBD1 matches 9 bases. This CDR3 has 15 residues. J gave up 5 bases and V 4 bases, and 6 bases lay outside the gene matches. Germline CDR1 and CDR2: MNHEY and SVGAGI. CDR3 nucleotides: TGTGCCAGCAGTTTGAAGACAGGGGGGAACAATGAGCAGTTCTTC. Translated: CASSLKTGGNNEQFF.

This clone was observed once. The V call is TRBV12-5, the J call TRBJ2-3; D gene unclear. Germline V gene lookup returns CDR1 LGHNT and CDR2 FRNRAP. This CDR3 contains 13 residues. Trimming removed 2 bases at V and 2 bases at J, with 5 bases between. The CDR3, as DNA: TGTGCTAGTGGTTTGCCAAACACAGATACGCAGTATTTT. It encodes CASGLPNTDTQYF.

The chain employs TRBV5-4 and TRBJ2-5; D not certain. The CDR3 consists of 15 residues. V lost 1 base and J lost 1, with 11 bases in between. Germline V gives CDR1 SGHNT, CDR2 YYREEE (reference sequence). The CDR3 loop is CASSLIGRAQETQYF. Here the CDR3 DNA reads TGTGCCAGCAGCTTGATTGGCCGGGCCCAAGAGACCCAGTACTTC.

This clone was counted only a few times. This rearrangement joins TRBV6-1 to TRBJ1-2; D not resolved. Germline CDR1 and CDR2: MNHNS and SASEGT. V gave up 5 bases and J gave up 2 bases, with 15 bases separating them. This CDR3 is 15 amino acids long. The CDR3 nucleotides are TGTGCCAGCAGTTCTGGCGGGAGGTTAAACTATGGCTACACCTTC. Protein sequence: CASSSGGRLNYGYTF.

This clone was seen only a few times. The genes are TRBV5-1 and TRBJ2-5; 10 bases line up with TRBD1. Germline lookup yields CDR1 SGHRS and CDR2 YFSETQ. This CDR3 spans 16 amino acids. The junction had 7 bases not matched to a gene; V was cut back by 3 bases and J by 2 bases. This CDR3 is CASSSGDRGEQETQYF. In nucleotides, the CDR3 is TGCGCCAGCAGCTCGGGGGACAGGGGAGAACAAGAGACCCAGTACTTC.

The chain joins TRBV30 to TRBJ2-1; no reliable D call. The CDR3 covers 12 residues. V lost 0 bases, J lost 7 bases, and 7 bases lay in between. In germline, CDR1 is GTSNPN, CDR2 SVGIG (reference sequence). CDR3 in DNA: TGTGCCTGGAGTGTAAGCCCTAATGAGCAGTTCTTC. It codes for CAWSVSPNEQFF.

V usage is TRBV18 and J usage is TRBJ1-2; 7 positions match TRBD1. Germline CDR1 reads KGHSH; CDR2 reads LQKENI. This CDR3 comprises 16 residues. V trimming: 1 base; J trimming: 1 base; junction bases outside the gene matches: 6. CDR3 in amino acids: CASSPRTGQNNYGYTF. CDR3 nucleotides: TGTGCCAGCTCACCACGGACGGGACAGAATAACTATGGCTACACCTTC.

This clone was observed at least ten times. One end of the junction fails to match germline, which may point to a read error. The V call is TRBV4-2, the J call TRBJ1-4; possibly TRBD1 for D (5 bases). Germline V gene lookup returns CDR1 LGHNA and CDR2 YNFKEQ. CDR3 length: 15 residues. CDR3 sequence: CASSQDGAGDLAPIF. The CDR3, as DNA: TGTGCCAGCAGCCAAGATGGGGCGGGAGACCTAGCCCCAATTTTT.

This clone was picked up a small number of times. The rearrangement links TRBV10-3 to TRBJ1-6, with 7 positions matching TRBD1. The CDR3 length is 14 residues. CDR1 ENHRY and CDR2 SYGVKD come from the germline V gene. J lost 6 bases, V lost 4 bases, and 3 bases had no gene match. CDR3 sequence: CAISGRDSNSPLHF. In DNA, the CDR3 is TGTGCCATCAGTGGCCGGGACAGTAATTCACCCCTCCACTTT.

The chain carries TRBV7-3 and TRBJ1-1; D gene unclear. CDR3 length equals 13 residues. Per germline, CDR1 SGHTA and CDR2 FQGTGA. The V end lost 5 bases, the J end lost 1 base, and 8 bases lay between the germline ends. CDR3 DNA sequence: TGTGCCAGCAGCCCCGGGTCGAACACTGAAGCTTTCTTT. It encodes CASSPGSNTEAFF.

In its sample, this clone was seen a few times. The chain uses TRBV7-2 and TRBJ1-1; D is possibly TRBD1 (5 bases). Trimming removed 5 bases from V and 10 bases from J, with 20 bases in between. The CDR3 consists of 14 residues. Germline lookup yields CDR1 SGHTA and CDR2 FQGNSA. Here the CDR3 DNA reads TGTGCCAGCAGCCAGCGGACGGCAGGGAGCGGAGCTTTCTTT. Amino acid sequence: CASSQRTAGSGAFF.

The J gene is TRBJ1-5, the V gene TRBV2; D not certain. The CDR3 extends over 14 amino acids. Trimming removed 3 bases at V and 6 bases at J, with 12 bases between. Germline CDR1 is SNHLY and CDR2 is FYNNEI. The CDR3 sequence: CASSESGNGQPQHF. DNA for the CDR3: TGTGCCAGCAGTGAGTCTGGTAACGGTCAGCCCCAGCATTTT.

The J gene is TRBJ1-4, the V gene TRBV4-3; D gene uncertain. Germline V gene lookup returns CDR1 LGHNA and CDR2 YSLEER. The CDR3 is made up of 14 amino acids. V was trimmed by 4 bases and J by 8 bases, leaving 14 bases between them. CDR3 amino acids: CASSLLVTGEKLFF. DNA of the CDR3: TGCGCCAGCAGCCTGCTAGTCACGGGCGAAAAACTGTTTTTT.

V and J are TRBV11-2 and TRBJ2-3; D gene uncertain. Trimming took 2 bases from V and 1 from J, leaving 13 bases between them. This CDR3 is 16 amino acids long. Germline assignment: CDR1 SGHAT and CDR2 FQNNGV. This CDR3 is CASSLTGTRGTDTQYF. For the CDR3, the DNA is TGTGCCAGCAGCTTAACCGGCACGCGAGGCACAGATACGCAGTATTTT.

This clone was counted between two and nine times. The genes are TRBV27 and TRBJ2-3, with TRBD2 identical over 12 bases. Germline lookup yields CDR1 MNHEY and CDR2 SMNVEV (reference sequence). With 5 bases clipped from V and 0 bases from J, the junction kept 9 bases outside the gene matches. This CDR3 region has 18 residues. CDR3 protein: CASSATSGGRRSTDTQYF. The CDR3 nucleotides are TGTGCCAGCAGTGCTACTAGCGGGGGGCGAAGAAGCACAGATACGCAGTATTTT.